This T cell receptor (beta chain) was recorded in a study of cytomegalovirus exposure and HLA in healthy donors. PCR primers comprised 60 Vbeta and 13 Jbeta primers. The data were produced by immunoSEQ multiplex PCR, yet TCRdb's version contains in-frame clones alone and is incomplete. The table lists about 46,000 clones, with 0.9% to 1.2% in the top ten. Trimming cost V 4 bases and J 0 bases, with 14 bases left between them. Germline loops: CDR1 SEHNR, CDR2 FQNEAQ (reference sequence). The CDR3 sequence is 16 residues long. The specimen was PBMCs. This chain connects TRBV7-9 to TRBJ2-3, with D hard to call. This TCR was sampled from a woman in her thirties or forties in good health and CMV-seronegative. The CDR3 protein is CASSYSMRASTDTQYF. The CDR3 coding sequence is TGTGCCAGCAGCTATAGCATGCGAGCTAGCACAGATACGCAGTATTTT.